Reported below is one TCR beta chain. Its antigen is unknown. J lost 7 bases, V lost 4 bases, and 8 bases had no gene match. Per the germline V gene, CDR1 is SGHRS and CDR2 is YFSETQ. The CDR3 consists of 15 residues. The sample is drawn from a study of cytomegalovirus exposure and HLA in healthy donors. Broader study findings: The later analysis indicated that the majority of CMV-associated TCR beta chains appeared HLA-restricted. Serostatus for CMV was the only available immune exposure information.

PCR was performed using 60 Vbeta and 13 Jbeta primers. Measured with immunoSEQ multiplex PCR; TCRdb has only the in-frame clones, and not every one. In all, the sample yields around 120,000 clones. The TCR comes from a man between 18 and 29 years old in good health and CMV-seronegative. The chain recombines TRBV5-1 with TRBJ1-6; 7 bases are a match to TRBD1. The sample comprised PBMCs. CDR3 loop: CASSAGTATNSPLHF. CDR3 nucleotides: TGCGCCAGCAGCGCGGGGACAGCGACCAATTCACCCCTCCACTTT.